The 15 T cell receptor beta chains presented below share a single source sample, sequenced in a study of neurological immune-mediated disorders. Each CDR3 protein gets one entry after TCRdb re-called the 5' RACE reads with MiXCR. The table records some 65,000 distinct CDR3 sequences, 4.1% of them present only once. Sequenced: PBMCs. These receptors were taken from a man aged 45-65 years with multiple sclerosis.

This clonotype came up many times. The CDR3 reads CASSLEPYTEAFF. Written as DNA, the CDR3 is TGTGCCAGCAGCTTGGAGCCGTACACTGAAGCTTTCTTT. The gene calls are TRBV5-5 and TRBJ1-1; D gene uncertain. This CDR3 has 13 amino acids. The ends were cut back, 0 bases at V and 3 bases at J, with 6 bases in the middle. The germline V gene has CDR1 SGHKS and CDR2 YYEKEE (reference sequence). Based on the CDR3 plus reference TRBV5-5 and TRBJ1-1, the full variable domain is DAGVTQSPTHLIKTRGQQVTLRCSPISGHKSVSWYQQVLGQGPQFIFQYYEKEERGRGNFPDRFSARQFPNYSSELNVNALLLGDSALYLCASSLEPYTEAFFGQGTRLTVV.

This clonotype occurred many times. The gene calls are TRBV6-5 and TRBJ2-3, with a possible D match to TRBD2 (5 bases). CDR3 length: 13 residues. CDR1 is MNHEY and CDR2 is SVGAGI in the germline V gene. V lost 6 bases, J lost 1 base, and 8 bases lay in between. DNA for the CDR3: TGTGCCAGCAGAGGACTTGGCACAGATACGCAGTATTTT. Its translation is CASRGLGTDTQYF.

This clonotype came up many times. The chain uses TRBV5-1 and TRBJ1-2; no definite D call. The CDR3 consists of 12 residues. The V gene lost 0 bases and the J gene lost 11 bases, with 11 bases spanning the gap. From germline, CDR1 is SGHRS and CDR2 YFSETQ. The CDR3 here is CASSLGMAKYTF. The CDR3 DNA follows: TGCGCCAGCAGCTTGGGCATGGCAAAGTACACCTTC.

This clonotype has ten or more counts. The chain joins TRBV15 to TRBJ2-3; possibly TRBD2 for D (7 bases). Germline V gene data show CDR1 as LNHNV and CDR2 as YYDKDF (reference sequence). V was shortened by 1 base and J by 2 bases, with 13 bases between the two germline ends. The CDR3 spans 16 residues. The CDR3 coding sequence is TGTGCCACCAGCAGAGTGGGGGGGGCACCCACAGATACGCAGTATTTT. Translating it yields CATSRVGGAPTDTQYF.

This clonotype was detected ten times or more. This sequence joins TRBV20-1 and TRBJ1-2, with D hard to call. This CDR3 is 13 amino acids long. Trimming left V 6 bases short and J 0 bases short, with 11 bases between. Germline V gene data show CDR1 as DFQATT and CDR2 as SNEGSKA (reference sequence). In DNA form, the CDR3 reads TGCAGTGCCCGCCGGGCGACTAACTATGGCTACACCTTC. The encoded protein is CSARRATNYGYTF.

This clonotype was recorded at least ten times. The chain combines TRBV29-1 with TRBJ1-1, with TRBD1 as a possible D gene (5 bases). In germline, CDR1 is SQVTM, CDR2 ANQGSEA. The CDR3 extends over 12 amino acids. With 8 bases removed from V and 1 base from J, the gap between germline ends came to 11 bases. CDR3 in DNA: TGCAGCTTATCGAGGGGGAACACTGAAGCTTTCTTT. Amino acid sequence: CSLSRGNTEAFF. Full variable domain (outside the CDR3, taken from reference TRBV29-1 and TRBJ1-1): SAVISQKPSRDICQRGTSLTIQCQVDSQVTMMFWYRQQPGQSLTLIATANQGSEATYESGFVIDKFPISRPNLTFSTLTVSNMSPEDSSIYLCSLSRGNTEAFFGQGTRLTVV.

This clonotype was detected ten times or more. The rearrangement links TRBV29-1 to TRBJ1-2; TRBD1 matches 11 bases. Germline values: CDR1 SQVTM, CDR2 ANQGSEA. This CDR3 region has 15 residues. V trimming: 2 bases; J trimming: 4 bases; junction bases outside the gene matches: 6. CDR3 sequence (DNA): TGCAGCGTTGAAATTGGGACAGGGGGGGTCTATGGCTACACCTTC. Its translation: CSVEIGTGGVYGYTF.

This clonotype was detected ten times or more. The CDR3 DNA is TGCGCCAGCAAGACACTCGGACAAAGGGGGACTGAAGCTTTCTTT. Protein: CASKTLGQRGTEAFF. This sequence joins TRBV10-2 and TRBJ1-1; weak D call: TRBD1 (6 bases). Germline V gives CDR1 WSHSY, CDR2 SAAADI. CDR3 length: 15 residues. V was cut by 7 bases and J by 5 bases, with 20 bases left in between.

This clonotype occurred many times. Here the CDR3 reads CASSPRLGNTIYF. DNA of the CDR3: TGTGCCAGCAGCCCCAGACTCGGAAACACCATATATTTT. V and J are TRBV7-8 and TRBJ1-3; D remains ambiguous. Trimming cost V 5 bases and J 4 bases, with 9 bases left between them. The CDR3 totals 13 residues. Germline CDR1 and CDR2: SGHVS and FQNEAQ. The full variable domain, completed using reference TRBV7-8 and TRBJ1-3, is GAGVSQSPRYKVAKRGQDVALRCDPISGHVSLFWYQQALGQGPEFLTYFQNEAQLDKSGLPSDRFFAERPEGSVSTLKIQRTQQEDSAVYLCASSPRLGNTIYFGEGSWLTVV.

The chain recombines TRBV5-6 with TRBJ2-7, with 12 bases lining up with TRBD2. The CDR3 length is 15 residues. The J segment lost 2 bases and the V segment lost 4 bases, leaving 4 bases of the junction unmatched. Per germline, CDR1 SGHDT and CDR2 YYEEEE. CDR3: CASSVLAGGTYEQYF. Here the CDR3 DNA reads TGTGCCAGCAGCGTCCTAGCGGGGGGGACCTACGAGCAGTACTTC.

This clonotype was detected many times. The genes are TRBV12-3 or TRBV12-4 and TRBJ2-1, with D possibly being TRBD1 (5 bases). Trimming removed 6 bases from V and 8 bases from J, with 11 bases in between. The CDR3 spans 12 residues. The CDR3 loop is CASRLDNHEQFF. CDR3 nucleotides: TGTGCCAGCAGACTGGACAATCATGAGCAGTTCTTC.

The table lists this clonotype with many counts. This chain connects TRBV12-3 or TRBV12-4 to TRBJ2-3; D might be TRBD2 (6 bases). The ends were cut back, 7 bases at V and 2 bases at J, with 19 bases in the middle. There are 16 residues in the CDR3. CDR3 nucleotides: TGTGCCAGCACAACCTTCGACGGGAGTCTCACAGATACGCAGTATTTT. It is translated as CASTTFDGSLTDTQYF.

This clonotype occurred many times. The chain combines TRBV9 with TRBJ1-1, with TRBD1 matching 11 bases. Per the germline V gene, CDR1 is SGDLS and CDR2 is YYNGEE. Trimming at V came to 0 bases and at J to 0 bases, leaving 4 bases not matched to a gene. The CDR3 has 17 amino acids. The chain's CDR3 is CASSVGGQGGMNTEAFF. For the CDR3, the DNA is TGTGCCAGCAGCGTAGGGGGACAGGGGGGTATGAACACTGAAGCTTTCTTT.

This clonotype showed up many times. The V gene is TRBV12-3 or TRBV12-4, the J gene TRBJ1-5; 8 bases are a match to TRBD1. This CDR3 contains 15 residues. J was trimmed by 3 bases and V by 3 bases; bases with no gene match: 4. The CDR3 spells CASSFTGGNNQPQHF. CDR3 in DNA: TGTGCCAGCAGTTTTACAGGGGGGAACAATCAGCCCCAGCATTTT.

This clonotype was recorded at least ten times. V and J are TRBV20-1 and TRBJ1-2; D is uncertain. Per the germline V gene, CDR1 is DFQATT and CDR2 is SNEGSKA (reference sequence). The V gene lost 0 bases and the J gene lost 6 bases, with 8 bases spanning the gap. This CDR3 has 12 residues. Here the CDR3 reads CSARDLAHGYTF. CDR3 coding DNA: TGCAGTGCTAGAGATTTGGCCCATGGCTACACCTTC.